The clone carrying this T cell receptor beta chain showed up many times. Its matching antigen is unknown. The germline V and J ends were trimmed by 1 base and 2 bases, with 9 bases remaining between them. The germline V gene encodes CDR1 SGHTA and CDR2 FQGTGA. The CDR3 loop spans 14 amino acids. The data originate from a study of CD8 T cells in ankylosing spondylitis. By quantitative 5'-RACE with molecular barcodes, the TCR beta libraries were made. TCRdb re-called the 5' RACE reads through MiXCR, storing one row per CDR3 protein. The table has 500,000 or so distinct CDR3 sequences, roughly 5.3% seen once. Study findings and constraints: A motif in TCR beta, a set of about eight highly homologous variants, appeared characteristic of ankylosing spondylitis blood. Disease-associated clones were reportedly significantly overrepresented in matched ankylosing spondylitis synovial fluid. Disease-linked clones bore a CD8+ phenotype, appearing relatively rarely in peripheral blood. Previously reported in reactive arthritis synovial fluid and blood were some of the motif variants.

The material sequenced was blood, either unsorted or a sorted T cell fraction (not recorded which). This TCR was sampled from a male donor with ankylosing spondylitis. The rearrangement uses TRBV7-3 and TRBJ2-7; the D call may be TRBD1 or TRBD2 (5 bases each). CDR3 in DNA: TGTGCCAGCAGCTTAAGAGGGGCGACCTACGAGCAGTACTTC. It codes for CASSLRGATYEQYF.